The text below deals with one T cell receptor beta chain. The target antigen is unknown. The CDR3 has 14 amino acids. Germline V gene sequence: CDR1 SGDLS, CDR2 YYNGEE. V dropped 4 bases and J dropped 2 bases, with 12 bases sitting between them. Built from TCR beta cDNA, the libraries had unique molecular identifiers in them. Via MiXCR, TCRdb re-called the PCR reads, giving one row per CDR3 protein. The profile shows approximately 460,000 distinct CDR3 sequences, approximately 46% of them singletons. This sample is part of a study of post-analysis software for immune sequencing data. Whole-study context: Some patients lacked subtype; others had relapsing-remitting, secondary progressive or progressive-relapsing disease. Study-wide results and limits: Significantly decreased normalized Chao1 diversity was recorded for multiple sclerosis patients relative to controls. TRBV5-6, TRBV5-1 and TRBV20-1 were among four or five TRBV segments more frequent in patients than controls. By F measure, strong co-clustering occurred among samples prepared in the same batch.

The sequence came from a girl aged 10-17 years with multiple sclerosis. This rearrangement joins TRBV9 to TRBJ2-5, with D tentatively TRBD1 (6 bases). The sample was blood. CDR3 coding DNA: TGTGCCAGCAGCCTCCTAGGACAGCAAGAGACCCAGTACTTC. This gives the protein CASSLLGQQETQYF.